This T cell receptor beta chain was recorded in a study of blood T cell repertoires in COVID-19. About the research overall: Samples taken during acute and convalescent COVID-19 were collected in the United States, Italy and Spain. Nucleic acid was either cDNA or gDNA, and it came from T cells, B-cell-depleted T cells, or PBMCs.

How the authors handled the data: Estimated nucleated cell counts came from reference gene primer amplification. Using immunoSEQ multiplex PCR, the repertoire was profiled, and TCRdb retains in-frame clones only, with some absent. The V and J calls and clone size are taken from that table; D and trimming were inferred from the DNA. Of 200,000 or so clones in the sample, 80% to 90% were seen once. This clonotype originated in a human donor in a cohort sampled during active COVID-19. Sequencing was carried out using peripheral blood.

CDR3 DNA sequence: TGCAGCGTTCGACAGGGGGGCAATCAGCCCCAGCATTTT. It codes for CSVRQGGNQPQHF. The chain carries TRBV29-1 and TRBJ1-5, with 9 nucleotides matching TRBD1. Per germline, CDR1 SQVTM and CDR2 ANQGSEA. V shed 5 bases and J 2 bases; nucleotides not matched to a gene: 1. The CDR3 is 13 residues long. Complete variable domain (other parts from reference TRBV29-1 and TRBJ1-5): SAVISQKPSRDICQRGTSLTIQCQVDSQVTMMFWYRQQPGQSLTLIATANQGSEATYESGFVIDKFPISRPNLTFSTLTVSNMSPEDSSIYLCSVRQGGNQPQHFGDGTRLSIL.